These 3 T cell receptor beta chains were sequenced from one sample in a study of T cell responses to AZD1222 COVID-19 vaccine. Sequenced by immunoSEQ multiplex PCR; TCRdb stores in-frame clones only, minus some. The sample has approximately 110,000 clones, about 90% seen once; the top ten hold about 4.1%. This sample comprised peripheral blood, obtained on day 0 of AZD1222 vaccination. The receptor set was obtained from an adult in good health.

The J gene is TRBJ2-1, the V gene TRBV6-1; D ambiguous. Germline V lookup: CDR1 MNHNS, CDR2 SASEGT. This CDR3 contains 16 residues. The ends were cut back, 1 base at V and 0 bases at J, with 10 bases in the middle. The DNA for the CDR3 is TGTGCCAGCAGTGAAGTGTCTAGTTACTCCTACAATGAGCAGTTCTTC. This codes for CASSEVSSYSYNEQFF.

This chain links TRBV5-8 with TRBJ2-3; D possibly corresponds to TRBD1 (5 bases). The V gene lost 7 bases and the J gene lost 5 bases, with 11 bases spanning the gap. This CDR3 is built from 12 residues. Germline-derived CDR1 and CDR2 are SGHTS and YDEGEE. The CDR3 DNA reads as TGTGCCAGCCTACCAGGGCTAGATACGCAGTATTTT. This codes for CASLPGLDTQYF.

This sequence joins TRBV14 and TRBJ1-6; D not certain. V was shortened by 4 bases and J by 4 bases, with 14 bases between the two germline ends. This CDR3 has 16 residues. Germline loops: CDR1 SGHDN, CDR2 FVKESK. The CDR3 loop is CASSPSGRSYNSPLHF. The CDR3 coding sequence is TGTGCCAGCAGCCCCTCTGGACGGTCATATAATTCACCCCTCCACTTT.